These 21 T cell receptor beta chains were sequenced from one sample in a study of blood T cell repertoires in COVID-19. Some clones are missing from TCRdb's copy, which holds only in-frame ones; the method was immunoSEQ multiplex PCR. Of approximately 210,000 clones listed, roughly 86% are singletons. The sequencing sample was made of peripheral blood. These receptors were collected from a woman aged 40 to 50 with acute or convalescent COVID-19.

This clone showed up just once. The gene calls are TRBV19 and TRBJ1-1; 7 bases fit TRBD1. Losses at the gene ends were 2 bases for V and 1 base for J; bases not matched to a gene: 7. CDR1 and CDR2 from the germline V gene are LNHDA and SQIVND (reference sequence). CDR3 length: 16 residues. For the CDR3, the DNA is TGTGCCAGTAGTATAAGGGGGCTTAACGAGAACACTGAAGCTTTCTTT. Translation: CASSIRGLNENTEAFF.

This clone was recorded once. This sequence joins TRBV19 and TRBJ2-1, with 8 bases lining up with TRBD2. CDR1 is LNHDA, CDR2 SQIVND, per germline (reference sequence). V shed 4 bases, J shed 8 bases, and the junction held 13 bases outside the gene matches. This CDR3 contains 16 residues. The CDR3 DNA reads as TGTGCCAGTAGTAGTGGGACAAATAGCGGGAATGATGAGCAGTTCTTC. Protein: CASSSGTNSGNDEQFF.

This chain uses TRBV7-8 with TRBJ2-6; tentative D call: TRBD2 (5 bases). The CDR3 runs to 15 residues. V was cut by 7 bases and J by 0 bases, with 10 bases left in between. Germline CDR1 is SGHVS and CDR2 is FQNEAQ. The CDR3 DNA follows: TGTGCCAGCACCAGAGGGTACTCTGGGGCCAACGTCCTGACTTTC. It encodes CASTRGYSGANVLTF.

This clone was seen only once. V usage is TRBV2 and J usage is TRBJ2-1; D unresolved. The CDR3 has 13 amino acids. Per germline, CDR1 SNHLY and CDR2 FYNNEI. The ends were cut back, 4 bases at V and 10 bases at J, with 14 bases in the middle. CDR3 DNA sequence: TGTGCCAGCAGTGCCTTCGAGCGAACGGAGCAGTTCTTC. Its protein is CASSAFERTEQFF. Full variable domain (missing parts from reference TRBV2 and TRBJ2-1): EPEVTQTPSHQVTQMGQEVILRCVPISNHLYFYWYRQILGQKVEFLVSFYNNEISEKSEIFDDQFSVERPDGSNFTLKIRSTKLEDSAMYFCASSAFERTEQFFGPGTRLTVL.

The chain uses TRBV25-1 and TRBJ1-4; TRBD1 might be the D (5 bases). V was shortened by 11 bases and J by 5 bases, with 9 bases between the two germline ends. The CDR3 is made up of 11 amino acids. Germline CDR1 and CDR2: MGHDK and SYGVNS. Here the CDR3 reads CASGQNEKLFF. The CDR3 DNA reads as TGTGCCTCCGGACAAAATGAAAAACTGTTTTTT.

The chain combines TRBV2 with TRBJ1-2; D is ambiguous. CDR1 and CDR2 from the germline V gene are SNHLY and FYNNEI. Trimming removed 7 bases from V and 8 bases from J, with 20 bases in between. This CDR3 is 14 amino acids long. The CDR3 nucleotides read TGTGCCAGCATTCAAGAACAGTTCCTTGGCGGCTACACCTTC. Its translation: CASIQEQFLGGYTF.

The chain is built from TRBV5-1 and TRBJ2-3, with TRBD2 matching 15 bases. The V gene's germline CDR1 is SGHRS and CDR2 YFSETQ. V dropped 4 bases and J dropped 2; count of bases not matched to a gene: 5. There are 17 residues in the CDR3. CDR3 nucleotide sequence: TGCGCCAGCAGCCATCGGACTAGCGGGGGGGCCACAGATACGCAGTATTTT. Protein sequence: CASSHRTSGGATDTQYF.

The rearrangement links TRBV7-8 to TRBJ2-1, with D possibly being TRBD1 (5 bases). Germline V gives CDR1 SGHVS, CDR2 FQNEAQ. V was trimmed by 5 bases and J by 4 bases, leaving 21 bases between them. This CDR3 spans 17 amino acids. CDR3 sequence: CASSPGRTSAGYNEQFF. The DNA of the CDR3 is TGTGCCAGCAGCCCCGGACGCACATCTGCAGGGTACAATGAGCAGTTCTTC.

The chain joins TRBV29-1 to TRBJ1-3; 9 bases align to TRBD1. Germline V gives CDR1 SQVTM, CDR2 ANQGSEA. V lost 4 bases and J lost 0; bases outside the gene matches: 4. This CDR3 region has 15 residues. The CDR3 bases are TGCAGCGTTGCAGGGACAGGGAGCTCTGGAAACACCATATATTTT. This codes for CSVAGTGSSGNTIYF.

The chain carries TRBV11-3 and TRBJ1-1; D gene unclear. V gave up 0 bases and J gave up 1 base, with 6 bases separating them. Germline V lookup: CDR1 SGHNT, CDR2 YENEEA. The CDR3 loop spans 14 amino acids. The CDR3 coding sequence is TGTGCCAGCAGCTTAGATCGGGAGAACACTGAAGCTTTCTTT. Translating gives CASSLDRENTEAFF.

Written as DNA, the CDR3 is TGTGCCAGCAGCTTGGGAGACAGGGTCGGATCTGGCTACACCTTC. This gives the protein CASSLGDRVGSGYTF. V usage is TRBV5-8 and J usage is TRBJ1-2; the match to TRBD1 covers 7 bases. With V trimmed by 0 bases and J by 7 bases, 9 bases remained unmatched. The germline gives CDR1 SGHTS, CDR2 YDEGEE. The CDR3 extends over 15 amino acids.

The chain joins TRBV19 to TRBJ2-5; TRBD2 matches 12 bases. CDR3 length: 15 amino acids. The junction had 5 bases not matched to a gene; V was cut back by 4 bases and J by 5 bases. CDR1 is LNHDA and CDR2 is SQIVND in the germline V gene (reference sequence). CDR3 in amino acids: CASSTPTSGGETQYF. CDR3 sequence (DNA): TGTGCCAGTAGTACCCCAACTAGCGGGGGGGAGACCCAGTACTTC.

The V call is TRBV30, the J call TRBJ1-1; D unresolved. Germline V gene data show CDR1 as GTSNPN and CDR2 as SVGIG (reference sequence). V was cut by 2 bases and J by 5 bases, with 9 bases left in between. CDR3 length: 12 amino acids. CDR3 coding DNA: TGTGCCTGGAGTCCGCAGGAAACTGAAGCTTTCTTT. Encoded protein: CAWSPQETEAFF.

V and J are TRBV7-9 and TRBJ2-1; 13 bases match TRBD2. The germline CDR1 and CDR2 sequences are SEHNR and FQNEAQ (reference sequence). J gave up 8 bases and V 2 bases, and 6 bases lay outside the gene matches. CDR3 size: 16 residues. The CDR3 loop is CASSLPGLAGSDEQFF. CDR3 DNA sequence: TGTGCCAGCAGCTTACCGGGACTAGCGGGAAGTGATGAGCAGTTCTTC.

This chain links TRBV4-1 with TRBJ1-1, with D tentatively TRBD1 (5 bases). Trimming removed 0 bases at V and 0 bases at J, with 14 bases between. Germline CDR1 MGHRA, CDR2 YSYEKL. CDR3 length equals 17 residues. The CDR3 bases are TGCGCCAGCAGCCAAGATTGGGGTGGGGGGATGAACACTGAAGCTTTCTTT. This codes for CASSQDWGGGMNTEAFF.

The V and J genes are TRBV5-1 and TRBJ2-2; no definite D call. V was shortened by 0 bases and J by 5 bases, with 11 bases between the two germline ends. Germline V CDR1 and CDR2: SGHRS, YFSETQ. The CDR3 sequence is 15 residues long. CDR3 region: CASSLELAVTGELFF. The CDR3 region has the DNA TGCGCCAGCAGCTTGGAACTCGCCGTGACCGGGGAGCTGTTTTTT. Supplemented by reference TRBV5-1 and TRBJ2-2, the full variable domain reads KAGVTQTPRYLIKTRGQQVTLSCSPISGHRSVSWYQQTPGQGLQFLFEYFSETQRNKGNFPGRFSGRQFSNSRSEMNVSTLELGDSALYLCASSLELAVTGELFFGEGSRLTVL.

The sample holds one count of this clone. The genes are TRBV24-1 and TRBJ2-7; 8 bases fit TRBD2. There are 14 residues in the CDR3. The germline V gene has CDR1 KGHDR and CDR2 SFDVKD. J was trimmed by 3 bases and V by 8 bases; bases with no gene match: 8. DNA of the CDR3: TGTGCCACCACCGATCCCGGGGGGGTCTACGAGCAGTACTTC. It is translated as CATTDPGGVYEQYF.

V usage is TRBV29-1 and J usage is TRBJ1-5; D is unclear. Germline assignment: CDR1 SQVTM and CDR2 ANQGSEA. This CDR3 spans 12 amino acids. V lost 4 bases to trimming and J lost 6 bases, with 10 bases between them. In DNA, the CDR3 is TGCAGCGTTGTAGCGGTAAGTCAGCCCCAGCATTTT. This translates into CSVVAVSQPQHF. Drawing the rest from reference TRBV29-1 and TRBJ1-5, the complete variable domain is SAVISQKPSRDICQRGTSLTIQCQVDSQVTMMFWYRQQPGQSLTLIATANQGSEATYESGFVIDKFPISRPNLTFSTLTVSNMSPEDSSIYLCSVVAVSQPQHFGDGTRLSIL.

The rearrangement joins TRBV6-5 to TRBJ1-2; 7 positions match TRBD1. The CDR3 loop spans 15 amino acids. Trimming cost V 7 bases and J 0 bases; bases outside gene matches: 8. Per germline, CDR1 MNHEY and CDR2 SVGAGI. CDR3 bases: TGTGCCAGCAACCCGACAGGGCCAGCTAACTATGGCTACACCTTC. It translates to CASNPTGPANYGYTF.

The V and J genes are TRBV7-8 and TRBJ1-1; TRBD1 might be the D (5 bases). CDR3 length: 14 amino acids. The germline V and J ends were trimmed by 1 base and 3 bases, with 9 bases remaining between them. Germline V gene sequence: CDR1 SGHVS, CDR2 FQNEAQ. CDR3 region: CASSLVGADTEAFF. Here the CDR3 DNA reads TGTGCCAGCAGCTTAGTAGGGGCAGACACTGAAGCTTTCTTT.

V usage is TRBV6-2 or TRBV6-3 and J usage is TRBJ1-6; D may be TRBD1 (5 bases). CDR3 length equals 15 residues. Germline V CDR1 and CDR2: MNHEY, SVGEGT. V was shortened by 2 bases and J by 9 bases, with 14 bases between the two germline ends. The CDR3 loop reads CASSYPGRYLSPLHF. The CDR3, as DNA: TGTGCCAGCAGTTACCCAGGGCGGTATCTTTCACCCCTCCACTTT.